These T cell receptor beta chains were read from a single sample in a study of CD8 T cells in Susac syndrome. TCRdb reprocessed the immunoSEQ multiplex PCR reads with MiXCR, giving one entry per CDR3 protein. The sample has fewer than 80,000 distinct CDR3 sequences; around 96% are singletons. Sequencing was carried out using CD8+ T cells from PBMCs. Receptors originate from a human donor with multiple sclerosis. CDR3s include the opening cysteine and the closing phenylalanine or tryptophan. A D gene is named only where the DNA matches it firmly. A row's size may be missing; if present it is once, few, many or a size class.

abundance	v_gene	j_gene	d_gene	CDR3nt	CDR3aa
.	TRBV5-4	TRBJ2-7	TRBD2	TGTGCCAGCAGCTTGATGGCGGGAGCTACCTACGAGCAGTACTTC	CASSLMAGATYEQYF
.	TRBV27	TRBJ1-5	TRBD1	TGTGCCAGCAGTTTATACAGGGGGGATAGCAATCAGCCCCAGCATTTT	CASSLYRGDSNQPQHF
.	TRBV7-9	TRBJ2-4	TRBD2	TGTGCCAGCAGCCCGCGGACTAGCGGGAGGGCAAGAAACATTCAGTACTTC	CASSPRTSGRARNIQYF
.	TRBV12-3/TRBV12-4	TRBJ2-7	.	TGTGCCAGCAGTTTGAATGTGTACGAGCAGTACTTC	CASSLNVYEQYF
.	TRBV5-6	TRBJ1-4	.	TGTGCCAGCAGCGCCGCCGACGATCCGGGGAGGGAGGAAAAACTGTTTTTT	CASSAADDPGREEKLFF
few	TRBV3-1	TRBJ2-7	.	TGTGCCAGCAGCCAAGATCGAAAGGGCTACGAGCAGTACTTC	CASSQDRKGYEQYF
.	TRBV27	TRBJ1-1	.	TGTGCCAGCAGTTCAAATGGGCCTAACACTGAAGCTTTCTTT	CASSSNGPNTEAFF
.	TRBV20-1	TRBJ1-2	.	TGCAGTGCTAGGGGATACTACACCTTC	CSARGYYTF
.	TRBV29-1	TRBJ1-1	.	TGCAGCGTTGTAGGGGACGAAGCTTTCTTT	CSVVGDEAFF
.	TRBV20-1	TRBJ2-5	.	TGCAGTGCTAGAGAGGTTGGAGAGACCCAGTACTTC	CSAREVGETQYF
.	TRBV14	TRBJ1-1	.	TGTGCCAGCAGCCAACCTCAGGGTTTGAACACTGAAGCTTTCTTT	CASSQPQGLNTEAFF
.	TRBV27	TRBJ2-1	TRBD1	TGTGCCAGTAGTCGGACAGGGGGTGTCCTTAGTGAGCAGTTCTTC	CASSRTGGVLSEQFF
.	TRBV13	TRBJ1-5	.	TGTGCCAGCAGCTTGGGACGGAGCAATCAGCCCCAGCATTTT	CASSLGRSNQPQHF
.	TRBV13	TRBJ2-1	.	TGTGCCAGCATCCAGAGGGGCCGGGGCTGGGGCGAGCAGTTCTTC	CASIQRGRGWGEQFF
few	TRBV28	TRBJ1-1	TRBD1	TGTGCCAGCAGTTCCTCCGGGACAGTTGAAGCTTTCTTT	CASSSSGTVEAFF
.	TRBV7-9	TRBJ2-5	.	TGTGCCAGCAGCTTGGTGACAGACCAAGAGACCCAGTACTTC	CASSLVTDQETQYF
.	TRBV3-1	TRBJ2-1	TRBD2	TGTGCCAGCAGCCAAGGAGCGGGAGGGTACAATGAGCAGTTCTTC	CASSQGAGGYNEQFF
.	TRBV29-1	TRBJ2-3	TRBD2	TGCAGCGTCGAAGGACTAGCGGGAGACGTAGATACGCAGTATTTT	CSVEGLAGDVDTQYF
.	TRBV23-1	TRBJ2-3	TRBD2	TGCGCCAGCAGTCAATCAAAGCTAGCGGGGCTCACAGATACGCAGTATTTT	CASSQSKLAGLTDTQYF
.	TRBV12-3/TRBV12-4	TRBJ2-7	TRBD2	TGTGCCAGCAGTTGGCGCCCTAGCGGCGAGCAGTACTTC	CASSWRPSGEQYF
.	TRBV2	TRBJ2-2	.	TGTGCCAGCAGTGCAGGGAGCACCGGGGAGCTGTTTTTT	CASSAGSTGELFF
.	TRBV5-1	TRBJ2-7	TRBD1	TGCGCCAGCAGCTTGTCGACAGGGGGCCACGAGCAGTACTTC	CASSLSTGGHEQYF
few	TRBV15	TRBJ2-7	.	TGTGCCACCCGAATTAGCGAGCATCTGGAGCAGTACTTC	CATRISEHLEQYF
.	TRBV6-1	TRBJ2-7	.	TGTGCCAGCAGTGAATTGGGGGCTCTCGCCTACGAGCAGTACTTC	CASSELGALAYEQYF
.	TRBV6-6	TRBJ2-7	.	TGTGCCAGCAGCCACTATGATAATGAGGGGCAGTACTTC	CASSHYDNEGQYF
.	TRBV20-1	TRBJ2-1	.	TGCAGTGCTAGAGATCCCAAAACCAATGAGCAGTTCTTC	CSARDPKTNEQFF
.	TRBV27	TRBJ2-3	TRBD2	TGTGCCAGCGTCACTAGCGGAGGGGGGGATACGCAGTATTTT	CASVTSGGGDTQYF
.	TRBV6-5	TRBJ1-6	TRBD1	TGTGCCAGCAGTCAGTACAGGGGAGGTAATTCACCCCTCCACTTT	CASSQYRGGNSPLHF
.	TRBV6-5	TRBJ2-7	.	TGTGCCAGCAGTTACTCGAGGGGGGGCGAGCAGTACTTC	CASSYSRGGEQYF
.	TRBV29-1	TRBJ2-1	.	TGCAGCGTTGAACACACATACAATGAGCAGTTCTTC	CSVEHTYNEQFF
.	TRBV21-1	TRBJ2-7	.	TGTGCCAGCAGCGAGGGATTAGAGGATGAGCAGTACTTC	CASSEGLEDEQYF
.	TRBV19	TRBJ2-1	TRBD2	TGTGCCAGTAGCGACTTAGCGGGAGTCGGAAATGAGCAGTTCTTC	CASSDLAGVGNEQFF
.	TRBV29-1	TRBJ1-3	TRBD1	TGCAGCGTTGTCGCGGGGATTGGACAGGCTGGAAACACCATATATTTT	CSVVAGIGQAGNTIYF
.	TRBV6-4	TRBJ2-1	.	TGTGCCAGCAGTGACTTGTACGGTAAAAGCAATGAGCAGTTCTTC	CASSDLYGKSNEQFF
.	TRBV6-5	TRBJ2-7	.	TGTGCCAGCAGTTACTCGCTGAAGAACTCCTACGAGCAGTACTTC	CASSYSLKNSYEQYF
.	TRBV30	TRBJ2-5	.	TGTGCCTGGACCCCTTGGTGGGGAGAGACCCAGTACTTC	CAWTPWWGETQYF
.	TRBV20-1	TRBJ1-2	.	TGCAGTGCTAATCTCCCGGGGGCTCCCCTTAACCCCTATGGCTACACCTTC	CSANLPGAPLNPYGYTF